One sample yielded the 15 T cell receptor beta chains listed below, sequenced in a study of cytomegalovirus exposure and HLA in healthy donors. The PCR employed 60 Vbeta primers together with 13 Jbeta primers. TCRdb's copy holds only in-frame clones and misses some; the assay was immunoSEQ multiplex PCR. Of approximately 61,000 clones listed, about four fifths were seen once; the top ten hold just over 50%. The material sequenced was PBMCs. The receptors shown here come from a man in his forties or fifties in good health and CMV-seropositive.

J is TRBJ2-1 and V is TRBV5-4, with a tentative D call TRBD2 (6 bases). The germline V gene encodes CDR1 SGHNT and CDR2 YYREEE (reference sequence). The V gene lost 1 base and the J gene lost 1 base, with 12 bases spanning the gap. The CDR3 runs 16 residues. This CDR3 is CASSLYSGVSYNEQFF. The CDR3, as DNA: TGTGCCAGCAGCTTGTATTCGGGAGTATCCTACAATGAGCAGTTCTTC.

The chain recombines TRBV9 with TRBJ2-1; the match to TRBD2 covers 7 bases. V shed 0 bases, J shed 3 bases, and the junction held 3 bases outside the gene matches. Looked up from germline, CDR1 is SGDLS and CDR2 is YYNGEE. The length of the CDR3 is 15 residues. This CDR3 reads CASSVAGGNYNEQFF. CDR3 nucleotide sequence: TGTGCCAGCAGCGTAGCGGGAGGAAACTACAATGAGCAGTTCTTC.

The chain is built from TRBV18 and TRBJ2-5; 12 nucleotides match TRBD1. The J call may be in error: the DNA end matches TRBJ2-7 better. Germline values: CDR1 KGHSH, CDR2 LQKENI. This CDR3 is built from 17 residues. The DNA of the CDR3 is TGTGCCAGCTCACCACCCAGGGGACAGGGGGCACCCTACGAGCAGTACTTC. This sequence encodes CASSPPRGQGAPYEQYF.

The rearrangement joins TRBV7-2 to TRBJ2-2; D perhaps matches TRBD2 (6 bases). The CDR3 loop spans 16 amino acids. Trimming removed 5 bases from V and 4 bases from J, with 17 bases in between. The V gene's germline CDR1 is SGHTA and CDR2 FQGNSA. The CDR3 DNA sequence: TGTGCCAGCAGCCCGGGACTGGCTCTGGGCACCGGGGAGCTGTTTTTT. It yields the protein CASSPGLALGTGELFF.

The V gene is TRBV7-9, the J gene TRBJ1-2; maybe TRBD1 (6 bases). This CDR3 comprises 15 residues. The V end lost 1 base, the J end lost 4 bases, and 13 bases lay between the germline ends. The germline V gene encodes CDR1 SEHNR and CDR2 FQNEAQ (reference sequence). In DNA, the CDR3 is TGTGCCAGCAGCTTAGACGGCGGGGGCCCCTATGGCTACACCTTC. It specifies CASSLDGGGPYGYTF.

Comment on this clone: In this CDR3 the conserved last residue, phenylalanine or tryptophan, is missing, so a read error is likely. The CDR3 here is CASSQEGGQGGEKLFL. Here the CDR3 DNA reads TGTGCCAGCAGCCAAGAGGGGGGACAGGGGGGTGAAAAACTGTTTTTG. V usage is TRBV4-2 and J usage is TRBJ1-4; TRBD1 aligns across 11 bases. Germline V lookup: CDR1 LGHNA, CDR2 YNFKEQ. Trimming took 0 bases from V and 7 from J; bases not matched to a gene: 4. CDR3 size: 16 residues.

This chain links TRBV21-1 with TRBJ2-5; whether TRBD1, the table's D call, matches the DNA was not checked. TRBV21-1 is marked as a pseudogene. This CDR3 comprises 16 residues. CDR3 in amino acids: CASVQEGRGRSETQYF. The CDR3 DNA reads TGTGCCAGCGTCCAAGAGGGCAGGGGGCGGTCGGAGACCCAGTACTTC.

This chain links TRBV27 with TRBJ2-7; tentative D call: TRBD2 (5 bases). V lost 6 bases and J lost 0, with 18 bases in between. Germline assignment: CDR1 MNHEY and CDR2 SMNVEV (reference sequence). The CDR3 consists of 16 residues. The CDR3 coding sequence is TGTGCCAGCAGGGATCCTGGTCGGAGGTTCTCCTACGAGCAGTACTTC. Protein sequence: CASRDPGRRFSYEQYF.

This rearrangement joins TRBV30 to TRBJ1-2; 7 bases align to TRBD1. In germline, CDR1 is GTSNPN, CDR2 SVGIG (reference sequence). This CDR3 contains 13 residues. V trimming: 7 bases; J trimming: 3 bases; junction bases outside the gene matches: 8. As DNA, the CDR3 is TGTGCCTCCAATAGCGGGACAGACTATGGCTACACCTTC. It encodes CASNSGTDYGYTF.

The chain employs TRBV19 and TRBJ1-2; a weak D match, TRBD1 (6 bases). CDR3 length equals 11 residues. The V gene's germline CDR1 is LNHDA and CDR2 SQIVND (reference sequence). The V gene lost 8 bases and the J gene lost 8 bases, with 12 bases spanning the gap. CDR3 coding DNA: TGTGCCAGTCAAGAGGACAGAGGCTACACCTTC. Translation: CASQEDRGYTF.

The J gene is TRBJ2-1, the V gene TRBV27; 12 bases fit TRBD1. This CDR3 contains 15 residues. The V gene end was trimmed by 7 bases and the J gene end by 6 bases; junction bases not matched to a gene: 7. CDR1 is MNHEY, CDR2 SMNVEV, per germline (reference sequence). CDR3 sequence: CASTVRDRGLNEQFF. The DNA for the CDR3 is TGTGCCAGCACCGTCAGGGACAGGGGGCTCAATGAGCAGTTCTTC.

This clone was recorded a few times. V and J are TRBV5-1 and TRBJ2-7; D is uncertain. V lost 3 bases and J lost 0, with 4 bases in between. Germline CDR1 is SGHRS and CDR2 is YFSETQ. The CDR3 consists of 12 residues. The CDR3 region has the DNA TGCGCCAGCAGCTCTACCTCCTACGAGCAGTACTTC. This codes for CASSSTSYEQYF.

Comments on this clone: The junction shows a germline mismatch at one end, possibly a read error. The chain combines TRBV11-2 with TRBJ2-1; a weak D match, TRBD2 (5 bases). This CDR3 contains 17 residues. The germline V gene encodes CDR1 SGHAT and CDR2 FQNNGV. The CDR3 DNA follows: TGTGTCAGCAGCTTAACACTAACGAGGACTCTCTACAATGAGCAGTTCTTC. It yields the protein CVSSLTLTRTLYNEQFF.

V gene TRBV11-2 combines with J gene TRBJ2-7; D is uncertain. The germline gives CDR1 SGHAT, CDR2 FQNNGV. The V end lost 1 base, the J end lost 9 bases, and 13 bases lay between the germline ends. This CDR3 comprises 13 residues. In DNA form, the CDR3 reads TGTGCCAGCAGCTTAGGTGGTGGGCCCCGGCAGTACTTC. Its protein product is CASSLGGGPRQYF. Full variable domain (missing parts from reference TRBV11-2 and TRBJ2-7): EAGVAQSPRYKIIEKRQSVAFWCNPISGHATLYWYQQILGQGPKLLIQFQNNGVVDDSQLPKDRFSAERLKGVDSTLKIQPAKLEDSAVYLCASSLGGGPRQYFGPGTRLTVT.

The chain carries TRBV9 and TRBJ1-2; weak D call: TRBD1 (5 bases). Germline CDR1 and CDR2: SGDLS and YYNGEE. This CDR3 spans 15 amino acids. Trimming stripped 0 bases from V and 0 bases from J, with 9 bases between. The CDR3 sequence is CASSVGSGTNYGYTF. The CDR3 DNA reads as TGTGCCAGCAGCGTAGGTTCAGGGACTAACTATGGCTACACCTTC.